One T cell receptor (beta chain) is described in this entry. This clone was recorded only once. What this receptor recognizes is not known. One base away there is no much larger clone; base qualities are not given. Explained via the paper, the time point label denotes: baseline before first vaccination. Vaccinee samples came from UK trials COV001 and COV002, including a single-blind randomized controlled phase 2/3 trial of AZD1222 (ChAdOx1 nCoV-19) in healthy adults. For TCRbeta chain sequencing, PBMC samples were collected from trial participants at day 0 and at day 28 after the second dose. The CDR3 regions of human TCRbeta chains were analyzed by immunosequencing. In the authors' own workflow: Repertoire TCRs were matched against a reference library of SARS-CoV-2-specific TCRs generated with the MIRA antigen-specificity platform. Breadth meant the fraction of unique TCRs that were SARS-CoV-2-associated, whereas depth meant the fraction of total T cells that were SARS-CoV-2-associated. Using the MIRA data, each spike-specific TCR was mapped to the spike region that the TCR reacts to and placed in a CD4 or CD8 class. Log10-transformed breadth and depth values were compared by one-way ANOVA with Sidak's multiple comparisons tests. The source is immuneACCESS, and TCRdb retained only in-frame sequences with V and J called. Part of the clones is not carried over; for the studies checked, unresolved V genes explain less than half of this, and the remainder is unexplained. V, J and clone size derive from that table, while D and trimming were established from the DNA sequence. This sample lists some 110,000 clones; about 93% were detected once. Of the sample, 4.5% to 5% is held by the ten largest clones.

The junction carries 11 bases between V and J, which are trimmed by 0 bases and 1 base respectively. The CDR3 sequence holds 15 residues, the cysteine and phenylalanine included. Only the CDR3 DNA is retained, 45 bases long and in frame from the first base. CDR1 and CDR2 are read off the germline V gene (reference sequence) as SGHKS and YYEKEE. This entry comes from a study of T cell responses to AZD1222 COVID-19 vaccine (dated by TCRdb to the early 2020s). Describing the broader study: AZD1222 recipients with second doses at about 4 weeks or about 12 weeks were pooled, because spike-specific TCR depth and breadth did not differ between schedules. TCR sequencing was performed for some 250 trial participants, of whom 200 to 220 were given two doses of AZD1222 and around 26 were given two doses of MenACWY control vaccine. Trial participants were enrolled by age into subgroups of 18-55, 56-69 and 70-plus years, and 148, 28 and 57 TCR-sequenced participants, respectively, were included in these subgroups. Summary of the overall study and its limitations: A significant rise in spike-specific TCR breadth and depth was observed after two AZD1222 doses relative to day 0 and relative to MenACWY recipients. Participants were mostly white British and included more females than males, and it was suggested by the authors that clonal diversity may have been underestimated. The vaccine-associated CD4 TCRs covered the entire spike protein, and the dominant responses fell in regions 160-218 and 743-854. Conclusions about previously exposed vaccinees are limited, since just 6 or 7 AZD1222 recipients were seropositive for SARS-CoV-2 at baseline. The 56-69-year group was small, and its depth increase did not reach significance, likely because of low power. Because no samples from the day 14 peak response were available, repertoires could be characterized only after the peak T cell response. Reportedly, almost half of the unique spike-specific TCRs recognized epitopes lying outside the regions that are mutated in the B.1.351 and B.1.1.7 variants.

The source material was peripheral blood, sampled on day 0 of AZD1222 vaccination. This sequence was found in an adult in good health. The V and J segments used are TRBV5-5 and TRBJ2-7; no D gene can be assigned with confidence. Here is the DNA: TGTGCCAGCAGCTTGGCCACTCCGAATTCCTACGAGCAGTACTTC. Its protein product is CASSLATPNSYEQYF.